What follows are 24 T cell receptor beta chains derived from one specimen sequenced in a study of vaccination and CD4 T cells after COVID-19. CD4+ T cells that had been cultured provided DNA sequenced with the Oncomine TCR Beta short-read assay. TCRdb redid the calling of the PCR reads with MiXCR, one entry per CDR3 protein. The data show 15,000 to 17,000 distinct CDR3 sequences, around three fifths seen once. The antigens these receptors bind are not known. The treatment denotes: approximately nine-day PBMC culture with coronavirus spike peptide pools or control peptides (ViraFEST assay). The sequenced sample consisted of CD4+ T cells from blood, cultured in vitro. The receptors originated from a human donor who had recovered from COVID-19.

The V gene is TRBV20-1, the J gene TRBJ2-1, with 11 nucleotides matching TRBD2. The CDR3 length is 15 residues. After removal of 1 base from V and 5 bases from J, the junction contained 4 bases not matched to a gene. Germline values: CDR1 DFQATT, CDR2 SNEGSKA (reference sequence). The CDR3 sequence is CSARVPGLADNEQFF. CDR3 nucleotide sequence: TGCAGTGCTAGAGTACCGGGACTAGCGGACAATGAGCAGTTCTTC.

This clonotype was counted between two and nine times. The chain is built from TRBV6-1 and TRBJ2-5; 10 positions agree with TRBD1. Looked up from germline, CDR1 is MNHNS and CDR2 is SASEGT. Unmatched junction bases numbered 8, after V lost 2 bases and J lost 2 bases. The CDR3 consists of 17 residues. CDR3 nucleotides: TGTGCCAGCAGTGAACCTCGGGACAGGGGAGGGCAAGAGACCCAGTACTTC. Its protein is CASSEPRDRGGQETQYF.

The chain combines TRBV30 with TRBJ2-5; maybe TRBD2 (5 bases). Germline CDR1 reads GTSNPN; CDR2 reads SVGIG (reference sequence). This CDR3 is 12 amino acids long. V shed 4 bases and J shed 5 bases, with 11 bases lying between them. The DNA of the CDR3 is TGTGCCTGGAAACCGTTAGCGGAGACCCAGTACTTC. Amino acids: CAWKPLAETQYF.

This rearrangement joins TRBV11-2 to TRBJ2-1; 8 bases match TRBD2. Germline V CDR1 and CDR2: SGHAT, FQNNGV. V gave up 2 bases and J gave up 8 bases; unmatched junction bases: 11. This CDR3 spans 16 amino acids. The DNA of the CDR3 is TGTGCCAGCAGCTTAAGGGGAGGGGGACTAGTCTATGAGCAGTTCTTC. It translates to CASSLRGGGLVYEQFF. Based on the CDR3 plus reference TRBV11-2 and TRBJ2-1, the full variable domain is EAGVAQSPRYKIIEKRQSVAFWCNPISGHATLYWYQQILGQGPKLLIQFQNNGVVDDSQLPKDRFSAERLKGVDSTLKIQPAKLEDSAVYLCASSLRGGGLVYEQFFGPGTRLTVL.

The chain has TRBV5-4 and TRBJ2-7, with D tentatively TRBD1 (6 bases). V lost 4 bases, J lost 5 bases, and 16 bases lay in between. The CDR3 sequence is 14 residues long. Germline CDR1 SGHNT, CDR2 YYREEE (reference sequence). CDR3 region: CASSLQGWADEQYF. The CDR3 nucleotides read TGTGCCAGCAGCCTACAGGGCTGGGCCGACGAGCAGTACTTC.

The CDR3 DNA sequence: TGTGCCAGCAGCTTACGGGACAAGAATGAAAAACTGTTTTTT. It is translated as CASSLRDKNEKLFF. The chain links TRBV11-3 to TRBJ1-4; a possible D gene is TRBD1 (6 bases). The germline gives CDR1 SGHNT, CDR2 YENEEA. V lost 2 bases and J 5 bases, leaving 9 bases between the germline ends. This CDR3 region has 14 residues.

The chain recombines TRBV30 with TRBJ2-2, with TRBD1 identical over 7 bases. The germline V gene encodes CDR1 GTSNPN and CDR2 SVGIG (reference sequence). V was clipped by 7 bases and J by 0 bases; unmatched bases: 5. The CDR3 sequence is 14 residues long. CDR3 DNA: TGTGCCTACACCGGGACAGCGAACACCGGGGAGCTGTTTTTT. Translating gives CAYTGTANTGELFF.

The table lists this clonotype with a few counts. The gene calls are TRBV5-4 and TRBJ1-6; no reliable D call. V lost 0 bases, J lost 7 bases, and 8 bases lay in between. CDR1 is SGHNT, CDR2 YYREEE, per germline (reference sequence). This CDR3 contains 14 residues. CDR3 nucleotides: TGTGCCAGCAGCTTGGGACACCCGAATTCACCCCTCCACTTT. Protein sequence: CASSLGHPNSPLHF.

This clonotype was detected only a few times. The chain is built from TRBV7-9 and TRBJ1-2; D gene uncertain. V lost 7 bases to trimming and J lost 2 bases, with 14 bases between them. The germline V gene encodes CDR1 SEHNR and CDR2 FQNEAQ (reference sequence). The CDR3 contains 14 residues. The CDR3 nucleotides read TGTGCCAGCACTTCAGATGGAGGGAACTATGGCTACACCTTC. This sequence encodes CASTSDGGNYGYTF.

V gene TRBV19 combines with J gene TRBJ1-5, with D possibly being TRBD1 (6 bases). Per germline, CDR1 LNHDA and CDR2 SQIVND (reference sequence). The V and J ends lost 2 bases and 0 bases respectively, with 11 bases between them. This CDR3 contains 16 residues. The CDR3 region has the DNA TGTGCCAGTAGTATACAGGGACACAATAGCAATCAGCCCCAGCATTTT. Translating it yields CASSIQGHNSNQPQHF.

This clonotype turned up a few times. This chain joins TRBV6-1 and TRBJ1-3; D gene ambiguous. The ends were cut back, 8 bases at V and 0 bases at J, with 5 bases in the middle. Germline V gene data show CDR1 as MNHNS and CDR2 as SASEGT. The CDR3 sequence is 12 residues long. The CDR3, as DNA: TGTGCCAGCTGGGGCTCTGGAAACACCATATATTTT. The encoded protein is CASWGSGNTIYF.

The chain has TRBV7-9 and TRBJ1-1; possible D gene TRBD1, 5 bases. The CDR3 is 13 amino acids. Germline CDR1 SEHNR, CDR2 FQNEAQ (reference sequence). V lost 5 bases and J lost 7, with 14 bases in between. The CDR3 sequence is CASSLRGDGEAFF. The CDR3 DNA is TGTGCCAGCAGCCTCAGAGGGGATGGTGAAGCTTTCTTT.

The chain is built from TRBV6-1 and TRBJ2-5; 8 positions match TRBD1. Germline trimming cut 1 base from V and 2 bases from J; bases unmatched to any gene: 0. Germline CDR1 is MNHNS and CDR2 is SASEGT. The CDR3 consists of 14 residues. The CDR3 protein is CASSEGTGQETQYF. The CDR3 bases are TGTGCCAGCAGTGAAGGGACAGGGCAAGAGACCCAGTACTTC.

This clonotype was observed a handful of times. The chain is built from TRBV20-1 and TRBJ1-5; no firm D call. The CDR3 contains 12 residues. Trimming took 7 bases from V and 3 from J, leaving 10 bases between them. CDR1 DFQATT and CDR2 SNEGSKA come from the germline V gene (reference sequence). Here the CDR3 reads CSGGTANQPQHF. Here the CDR3 DNA reads TGCAGTGGAGGAACAGCCAATCAGCCCCAGCATTTT.

V is TRBV29-1 and J is TRBJ1-2, with D tentatively TRBD1 (5 bases). The CDR3 consists of 15 residues. Trimming cost V 4 bases and J 5 bases, with 20 bases left between them. The V gene's germline CDR1 is SQVTM and CDR2 ANQGSEA. In DNA form, the CDR3 reads TGCAGCGTTGGGGTTCACGGGGGGACGGAATATGGCTACACCTTC. Protein product: CSVGVHGGTEYGYTF.

The chain links TRBV7-9 to TRBJ1-1; 7 nucleotides agree with TRBD1. Trimming cost V 8 bases and J 3 bases; bases outside gene matches: 6. Germline V gene lookup returns CDR1 SEHNR and CDR2 FQNEAQ (reference sequence). The length of the CDR3 is 13 residues. The CDR3 reads CASGGQWDTEAFF. CDR3 nucleotides: TGTGCCAGCGGGGGACAGTGGGACACTGAAGCTTTCTTT.

The DNA for the CDR3 is TGCAGTGCTCTCAGAACAGGCATCTATGGCTACACCTTC. Its translation: CSALRTGIYGYTF. V and J are TRBV20-1 and TRBJ1-2; D may be TRBD1 (5 bases). Looked up from germline, CDR1 is DFQATT and CDR2 is SNEGSKA (reference sequence). V shed 5 bases and J shed 4 bases, with 14 bases lying between them. CDR3 size: 13 residues.

J is TRBJ1-2 and V is TRBV7-9; possible D gene TRBD1, 5 bases. V was clipped by 4 bases and J by 4 bases, with 10 bases between them. CDR1 and CDR2 from the germline V gene are SEHNR and FQNEAQ (reference sequence). CDR3 length equals 13 residues. The DNA for the CDR3 is TGTGCCAGCAGCTCTGGACAACTCTATGGCTACACCTTC. It codes for CASSSGQLYGYTF.

The V call is TRBV2, the J call TRBJ2-1, with D perhaps TRBD1 or TRBD2 (5 bases each). Germline V gene lookup returns CDR1 SNHLY and CDR2 FYNNEI. The CDR3 consists of 12 residues. Trimming stripped 3 bases from V and 11 bases from J, with 11 bases between. In nucleotides, the CDR3 is TGTGCCAGCAGTGACAAGGGACGGCAGCAGTTCTTC. Translation gives CASSDKGRQQFF. The complete variable domain, with remaining parts taken from reference TRBV2 and TRBJ2-1, reads EPEVTQTPSHQVTQMGQEVILRCVPISNHLYFYWYRQILGQKVEFLVSFYNNEISEKSEIFDDQFSVERPDGSNFTLKIRSTKLEDSAMYFCASSDKGRQQFFGPGTRLTVL.

This clonotype was seen a handful of times. The chain employs TRBV7-9 and TRBJ1-2, with 9 positions matching TRBD1. The CDR3 is 15 amino acids. V was clipped by 1 base and J by 4 bases; unmatched bases: 4. Per the germline V gene, CDR1 is SEHNR and CDR2 is FQNEAQ (reference sequence). The CDR3 DNA reads TGTGCCAGCAGCTTAGGGGGACAGGGTGGCTATGGCTACACCTTC. Protein: CASSLGGQGGYGYTF.

This chain links TRBV27 with TRBJ1-2; 7 bases line up with TRBD1. Germline CDR1 and CDR2: MNHEY and SMNVEV (reference sequence). Unmatched junction bases numbered 8, after V lost 5 bases and J lost 8 bases. The CDR3 has 13 residues. The CDR3 coding sequence is TGTGCCAGCAGTCCCCGGACAGGCGGGGGCTACACCTTC. This codes for CASSPRTGGGYTF.

This clonotype was found a few times. This chain connects TRBV21-1 to TRBJ1-5. TRBV21-1 is described as a pseudogene. The CDR3 spans 14 residues. The CDR3: CASSKPAGDQPQHF. DNA for the CDR3: TGTGCCAGCAGCAAACCGGCTGGGGATCAGCCCCAGCATTTT.

The chain recombines TRBV7-8 with TRBJ2-2; no clear D gene. The CDR3 is 19 amino acids. Trimming removed 3 bases at V and 1 base at J, with 21 bases between. Looked up from germline, CDR1 is SGHVS and CDR2 is FQNEAQ. The CDR3 DNA reads TGTGCCAGCAGCTTGTTTGTGGTTCCCGACGGTGGGAACACCGGGGAGCTGTTTTTT. It codes for CASSLFVVPDGGNTGELFF. Full variable domain (outside the CDR3, taken from reference TRBV7-8 and TRBJ2-2): GAGVSQSPRYKVAKRGQDVALRCDPISGHVSLFWYQQALGQGPEFLTYFQNEAQLDKSGLPSDRFFAERPEGSVSTLKIQRTQQEDSAVYLCASSLFVVPDGGNTGELFFGEGSRLTVL.

The rearrangement links TRBV11-3 to TRBJ2-1; no definite D call. Germline V gives CDR1 SGHNT, CDR2 YENEEA. The CDR3 is made up of 10 amino acids. V gave up 10 bases and J gave up 4 bases, with 5 bases separating them. Here the CDR3 DNA reads TGTGCCACTAATTACAATGAGCAGTTCTTC. This gives the protein CATNYNEQFF.